A single sample is the source of the 14 T cell receptor beta chains below, sequenced in a study of T cells in Graves' hyperthyroidism and ophthalmopathy. Amplified TCR beta CDR3 regions came from RNA transcripts. In the first-round RT-PCR of the TCR CDR3, the HTBI primer set was used. MiXCR, applied by TCRdb to the multiplex PCR reads, yields one record per CDR3 protein. The top ten clones hold around 69% of a sample with about 130,000 distinct CDR3 sequences, approximately 20% of them seen once. The sequencing input was blood. The receptors shown here come from a woman between 50 and 59 years old with Graves' hyperthyroidism that later progressed to Graves' ophthalmopathy.

The sample holds a few counts of this clonotype. The chain couples TRBV5-6 to TRBJ2-7; D gene ambiguous. Germline V lookup: CDR1 SGHDT, CDR2 YYEEEE. Trimming took off 2 bases at V and 2 bases at J, with 5 bases between the two ends. The CDR3 consists of 12 residues. The DNA for the CDR3 is TGTGCCAGCAGCTTTTCGACCTACGAGCAGTACTTC. Protein sequence: CASSFSTYEQYF.

In this sample, this clonotype turned up many times. The chain joins TRBV3-1 to TRBJ1-1; 11 positions match TRBD1. The CDR3 runs 15 residues. Per the germline V gene, CDR1 is LGHDT and CDR2 is YNNKEL (reference sequence). V lost 4 bases, J lost 3 bases, and 4 bases stayed unmatched. The CDR3 DNA follows: TGTGCCAGCAGCCTTCGGACAGGGGGCCACACTGAAGCTTTCTTT. Residues: CASSLRTGGHTEAFF.

This clonotype was detected ten times or more. V gene TRBV6-5 combines with J gene TRBJ1-2, with D possibly being TRBD1 (6 bases). The V end lost 2 bases, the J end lost 1 base, and 20 bases lay between the germline ends. Germline assignment: CDR1 MNHEY and CDR2 SVGAGI. This CDR3 region has 18 residues. Written as DNA, the CDR3 is TGTGCCAGCAGTTACCGCCAGACAGGCCGAACTTTTAACTATGGCTACACCTTC. This gives the protein CASSYRQTGRTFNYGYTF.

The sample holds many counts of this clonotype. The chain is built from TRBV7-6 and TRBJ2-2, with 15 bases that match TRBD2. CDR1 is SGHVS and CDR2 is FNYEAQ in the germline V gene. With V trimmed by 5 bases and J by 7 bases, 5 bases remained unmatched. The CDR3 has 16 amino acids. This chain's CDR3 is CASSGLAGGPGGELFF. Written as DNA, the CDR3 is TGTGCCAGCAGCGGACTAGCGGGAGGGCCAGGCGGGGAGCTGTTTTTT. Together with reference TRBV7-6 and TRBJ2-2, the CDR3 gives the full variable domain: GAGVSQSPRYKVTKRGQDVALRCDPISGHVSLYWYRQALGQGPEFLTYFNYEAQQDKSGLPNDRFSAERPEGSISTLTIQRTEQRDSAMYRCASSGLAGGPGGELFFGEGSRLTVL.

This clonotype was observed a handful of times. This chain links TRBV15 with TRBJ2-2; 8 bases match TRBD2. The CDR3 is 17 residues long. The ends lost 0 bases at V and 7 bases at J; junction bases unmatched: 10. CDR1 is LNHNV, CDR2 YYDKDF, per germline (reference sequence). Written as DNA, the CDR3 is TGTGCCACCAGCAGAGATATAGGACTAGCCGGGGTCGGGGAGCTGTTTTTT. Amino acids: CATSRDIGLAGVGELFF.

This clonotype was seen a handful of times. The chain employs TRBV24-1 and TRBJ2-7; TRBD2 might be the D (6 bases). Germline V gene sequence: CDR1 KGHDR, CDR2 SFDVKD. Trimming stripped 4 bases from V and 6 bases from J, with 15 bases between. CDR3 length equals 14 residues. The CDR3 region is CATSESSRRGEQYF. CDR3 in DNA: TGTGCCACCAGTGAATCGTCGAGGAGGGGCGAGCAGTACTTC.

This clonotype was counted many times. The J gene is TRBJ2-7, the V gene TRBV18; tentative D call: TRBD2 (6 bases). Germline V gives CDR1 KGHSH, CDR2 LQKENI. Trimming shortened V by 3 bases and J by 3 bases, and 21 bases separated the two germline ends. CDR3 length equals 17 residues. CDR3: CASSPPRAVAANYEQYF. For the CDR3, the DNA is TGTGCCAGCTCACCGCCCAGAGCGGTAGCGGCCAACTACGAGCAGTACTTC.

The V and J genes are TRBV14 and TRBJ2-3, with a possible D match to TRBD2 (5 bases). Trimming left V 0 bases short and J 2 bases short, with 12 bases between. Germline CDR1 is SGHDN and CDR2 is FVKESK. This CDR3 region has 16 residues. The CDR3 protein is CASSQESGTYTDTQYF. CDR3 DNA sequence: TGTGCCAGCAGCCAAGAATCGGGAACCTACACAGATACGCAGTATTTT.

The CDR3 spells CASSPSQGLAGSSEQFF. CDR3 DNA: TGTGCCAGCAGCCCGAGTCAGGGACTAGCGGGAAGTTCTGAGCAGTTCTTC. The chain has TRBV28 and TRBJ2-1, with 13 bases lining up with TRBD2. The germline CDR1 and CDR2 sequences are MDHEN and SYDVKM. This CDR3 spans 17 amino acids. V dropped 6 bases and J dropped 9; count of bases not matched to a gene: 14.

This clonotype was seen a few times. The chain recombines TRBV18 with TRBJ2-2, with TRBD2 matching over 11 bases. The V gene end was trimmed by 3 bases and the J gene end by 4 bases; junction bases not matched to a gene: 4. CDR1 and CDR2 (germline): KGHSH, LQKENI. The CDR3 runs to 16 residues. CDR3 loop: CASSPSSGRSTGELFF. The CDR3 nucleotides read TGTGCCAGCTCACCCTCTAGCGGGAGGAGCACCGGGGAGCTGTTTTTT.

The genes are TRBV20-1 and TRBJ2-3; unclear D gene. Germline V gene data show CDR1 as DFQATT and CDR2 as SNEGSKA (reference sequence). This CDR3 spans 14 amino acids. The CDR3: CSVRPARGTDTQYF. The CDR3 nucleotides are TGCAGCGTGCGACCGGCTAGAGGCACAGATACGCAGTATTTT.

This clonotype was seen at least ten times. The chain recombines TRBV18 with TRBJ2-1, with 16 bases aligning to TRBD2. V dropped 5 bases and J dropped 2; count of bases not matched to a gene: 3. The V gene's germline CDR1 is KGHSH and CDR2 LQKENI. The CDR3 contains 17 residues. Here the CDR3 DNA reads TGTGCCAGCTCAGTGGGACTAGCGGGAGGGACCTACAATGAGCAGTTCTTC. Its translation is CASSVGLAGGTYNEQFF.

This clonotype occurred many times. This chain joins TRBV2 and TRBJ1-2; TRBD1 might be the D (6 bases). Trimming took off 0 bases at V and 3 bases at J, with 11 bases between the two ends. Germline lookup yields CDR1 SNHLY and CDR2 FYNNEI. This CDR3 has 15 amino acids. In DNA form, the CDR3 reads TGTGCCAGCAGTGAAGCCCAGGGGCTGTACTATGGCTACACCTTC. This sequence encodes CASSEAQGLYYGYTF.

The chain combines TRBV2 with TRBJ2-1; 11 nucleotides match TRBD2. The germline CDR1 and CDR2 sequences are SNHLY and FYNNEI. V lost 3 bases to trimming and J lost 2 bases; unmatched junction nucleotides: 6. The CDR3 length is 17 residues. CDR3 nucleotides: TGTGCCAGCAGTGATGGGGCTAGCGGGAGGACCTACAATGAGCAGTTCTTC. This sequence encodes CASSDGASGRTYNEQFF. The full variable domain, completed using reference TRBV2 and TRBJ2-1, is EPEVTQTPSHQVTQMGQEVILRCVPISNHLYFYWYRQILGQKVEFLVSFYNNEISEKSEIFDDQFSVERPDGSNFTLKIRSTKLEDSAMYFCASSDGASGRTYNEQFFGPGTRLTVL.